This T cell receptor (beta chain) appears in the sequencing data of a study of blood T cell repertoires in COVID-19 (dated by TCRdb to about 2020). Looking at the study overall: Collaborator samples came from the United States, Italy and Spain and covered acute and convalescent phases of COVID-19. Samples came from the ongoing ImmuneRACE study (first 160 participants) plus 1,254 subjects from 6 global collaborators. The sample metadata nearly always contained a de-identified subject ID, COVID-19 status, age in years and sex. The material from the prospective study consisted of cDNA or gDNA derived from T cells, B-cell-depleted T cells, or PBMCs. Where available, HLA class I and class II types were obtained from metadata supplied by the sample provider rather than from assay-based typing. Subjects who had been exposed to COVID-19, were actively infected with it, or had recovered from it provided the deeply sampled blood TCRbeta repertoires that made up the dataset. A freely available public database, intended as a resource for researchers studying the immune response to SARS-CoV-2, is where the repertoires were released. The study at large found these results: The amount of clinical and demographic metadata varied by source and participant and was provided uncurated.

TCRbeta CDR3 regions were amplified from genomic DNA using the immunoSEQ Assay, a bias-controlled multiplex PCR. Processing in the source paper ran as follows. The number of nucleated cells in each sample was estimated from the amplification of reference gene primers within the assay. To quantify the absolute abundance of each unique TCRbeta CDR3 rearrangement, sequence reads were collapsed and filtered. Productive Simpson clonality was computed per sample as the square root of Simpson's diversity index over productive rearrangements. This is the immuneACCESS table as TCRdb keeps it, with only in-frame sequences that have V and J called. A part of the clones is gone; compared with another copy, unresolved V genes explain less than half, and the rest is unexplained. V, J and clone size derive from that table, while D and trimming were established from the DNA sequence. Present in this sample are 450,000 or so clones, 90% of which were seen just once. The ten largest make up 0.6% of the sample.

A few counts support this clone. Its antigen specificity is not known. Base qualities are missing; no much larger clone stands one base away. Enrolling through a virtual design, the prospective study's participants ranged in age from roughly 18 to 90 years and lived across roughly 24 United States geographic areas. Cohort assignment in the prospective study relied on participant-reported clinical history from a screening survey and a study questionnaire. Recovered participants in ImmuneRACE Cohort 3 were defined by two consecutive negative NP/OP PCR tests, clearance by a healthcare professional, or resolution of symptoms. Mobile phlebotomists in the prospective study collected whole blood, serum and a nasopharyngeal or oropharyngeal swab from every participant. Participants in the prospective study had the option to provide additional blood draws and questionnaires over an approximately two-month period. Before DNA extraction, blood samples from the prospective study were shipped at room temperature or frozen.

The sample was PBMCs or T cells enriched from blood (not recorded which). The TCR comes from a young man who had recovered from COVID-19.

The CDR3 here reads CASSFRSGQGGLQQYF. The DNA is TGTGCCAGCAGCTTCCGCTCCGGACAGGGAGGATTGCAGCAGTACTTC. The chain links TRBV7-9 with TRBJ2-7; 8 bases in the middle match TRBD1. The CDR3 sequence holds 16 residues, the cysteine and phenylalanine included. Only the CDR3 portion is preserved as DNA: 48 bases, with reading frame beginning at the first base. The germline V gene (reference sequence) specifies SEHNR as CDR1 and FQNEAQ as CDR2. Clipping removes 3 bases from V and 8 bases from J, with 15 as the unmatched junction base count.